This T cell receptor (beta chain) was observed in a study of T cells in Graves' hyperthyroidism and ophthalmopathy. Study-wide results and caveats: Most clonotypes expanded in thyroid above 0.001 were likewise present in blood.

The investigators amplified TCR beta CDR3 regions from RNA transcripts. TCR CDR3 underwent first-round RT-PCR with the HTBI primer set. Each CDR3 protein gets one entry after TCRdb re-called the multiplex PCR reads with MiXCR. This sample carries 300,000 to 450,000 distinct CDR3 sequences, 15% to 17% of them seen once, and the ten largest clones take 25% to 35%. The V gene lost 2 bases and the J gene lost 9 bases, with 10 bases spanning the gap. Germline CDR1 reads LGHDT; CDR2 reads YNNKEL (reference sequence). The CDR3 is 13 residues long. As for this clonotype: Its antigen is currently unknown. A clone one base away is much larger, so this may be a read error. The conserved phenylalanine or tryptophan normally closing the CDR3 is absent here, so this likely arose from a read error.

These patients, aged 18 to 65, had recently diagnosed hyperthyroidism lasting under 2 months. Clinicians diagnosed patients from clinical symptoms, serum thyroxine and TRAb, thyroid ultrasound and orbital computed tomography. Sequenced input: blood. The chain couples TRBV3-1 to TRBJ2-2, with D uncertain. This TCR was sampled from a young woman with Graves' hyperthyroidism that later progressed to Graves' ophthalmopathy. This CDR3 reads CASSQPRPRELFL. DNA for the CDR3: TGTGCCAGCAGCCAACCCCGACCCCGGGAGCTGTTTCTT.